The 32 T cell receptor beta chains given below trace back to one sample, sequenced in a study of OX40 agonist ivuxolimab in advanced cancers. Profiling relied on immunoSEQ multiplex PCR, and the TCRdb table lists in-frame clones only, not all of them. Of 55,000 to 70,000 clones detected, about 82% appear once; the ten largest clones hold around 2.5%. The specimen comprised CD4+ or CD8+ T cells sorted from blood, sampled in a trial of the OX40 agonist ivuxolimab. These receptors were taken from an adult with an advanced solid tumor such as melanoma, head and neck, liver or kidney cancer.

V and J are TRBV7-2 and TRBJ1-4; perhaps TRBD1 as D (5 bases). Germline V lookup: CDR1 SGHTA, CDR2 FQGNSA. V gave up 0 bases and J gave up 3 bases, with 11 bases separating them. The CDR3 loop spans 16 amino acids. In DNA form, the CDR3 reads TGTGCCAGCAGCTTAGCTGGATGGGGGGCTAATGAAAAACTGTTTTTT. Translating it yields CASSLAGWGANEKLFF.

CDR3 amino acids: CASSLNALGTSGGYQETQYF. The CDR3 DNA is TGTGCCAGCAGCTTAAATGCGTTGGGGACTAGCGGGGGTTACCAAGAGACCCAGTACTTC. The chain has TRBV7-3 and TRBJ2-5, with 14 bases lining up with TRBD2. The trim removed 1 base at V and 0 bases at J, leaving 10 bases unmatched. The CDR3 is 20 amino acids. Germline lookup yields CDR1 SGHTA and CDR2 FQGTGA.

The rearrangement links TRBV6-5 to TRBJ1-5; TRBD1 matches 7 bases. Looked up from germline, CDR1 is MNHEY and CDR2 is SVGAGI. The V and J ends lost 10 bases and 2 bases, in that order; junction bases with no gene match: 11. This CDR3 is 15 amino acids long. CDR3 region: CATGATGYGNQPQHF. The CDR3 DNA reads as TGTGCCACCGGAGCGACAGGGTACGGCAATCAGCCCCAGCATTTT.

The CDR3 DNA reads as TGTGCCAGCAGACCACTAGCGGCCTACAATGAGCAGTTCTTC. Protein product: CASRPLAAYNEQFF. V usage is TRBV6-1 and J usage is TRBJ2-1; 8 bases agree with TRBD2. J gave up 2 bases and V 6 bases, and 3 bases lay outside the gene matches. CDR3 length equals 14 residues. CDR1 is MNHNS and CDR2 is SASEGT in the germline V gene.

This chain connects TRBV19 to TRBJ2-2; D is uncertain. This CDR3 spans 16 amino acids. The V end was cut by 3 bases, the J end by 7 bases, with 18 bases between. In germline, CDR1 is LNHDA, CDR2 SQIVND (reference sequence). The CDR3 loop is CASSILRSQGSGELFF. The CDR3 DNA is TGTGCCAGTAGTATCCTCAGGTCCCAAGGTAGCGGGGAGCTGTTTTTT. The entire variable domain, with the rest obtained from reference TRBV19 and TRBJ2-2, is as follows: DGGITQSPKYLFRKEGQNVTLSCEQNLNHDAMYWYRQDPGQGLRLIYYSQIVNDFQKGDIAEGYSVSREKKESFPLTVTSAQKNPTAFYLCASSILRSQGSGELFFGEGSRLTVL.

The J gene is TRBJ1-4, the V gene TRBV6-6; D is perhaps TRBD1 (5 bases). This CDR3 is built from 15 residues. CDR1 and CDR2 (germline): MNHNY, SVGAGI (reference sequence). Trimming took 4 bases from V and 8 from J, leaving 17 bases between them. The CDR3 DNA reads TGTGCCAGCAGTTTACGGGGTCAGGGAACCGAAAAACTGTTTTTT. Translating it yields CASSLRGQGTEKLFF.

V is TRBV30 and J is TRBJ2-3; 9 bases are a match to TRBD2. V trimming: 8 bases; J trimming: 1 base; junction bases outside the gene matches: 13. The CDR3 length is 16 residues. The germline V gene encodes CDR1 GTSNPN and CDR2 SVGIG (reference sequence). CDR3 in amino acids: CAENDLSGGGTDTQYF. In nucleotides, the CDR3 is TGTGCCGAGAACGACCTTAGCGGGGGTGGCACAGATACGCAGTATTTT.

The V call is TRBV11-3, the J call TRBJ1-2, with TRBD1 as a possible D gene (6 bases). CDR3 size: 16 residues. Trimming cost V 0 bases and J 4 bases, with 15 bases left between them. Germline CDR1 is SGHNT and CDR2 is YENEEA. The CDR3 spells CASSLEGGLTGYGYTF. CDR3 coding DNA: TGTGCCAGCAGCTTAGAAGGGGGGCTAACGGGCTATGGCTACACCTTC. The full variable domain, its missing parts supplied by reference TRBV11-3 and TRBJ1-2, is EAGVVQSPRYKIIEKKQPVAFWCNPISGHNTLYWYLQNLGQGPELLIRYENEEAVDDSQLPKDRFSAERLKGVDSTLKIQPAELGDSAVYLCASSLEGGLTGYGYTFGSGTRLTVV.

This sequence joins TRBV5-4 and TRBJ2-1, with 11 positions matching TRBD2. The length of the CDR3 is 18 residues. The J segment lost 8 bases and the V segment lost 4 bases, leaving 17 bases of the junction unmatched. Germline V lookup: CDR1 SGHNT, CDR2 YYREEE (reference sequence). CDR3 amino acids: CASSPLIAGGGGGDEQFF. CDR3 nucleotide sequence: TGTGCCAGCAGCCCCCTCATAGCGGGGGGGGGCGGCGGAGATGAGCAGTTCTTC.

The genes are TRBV29-1 and TRBJ1-1, with D unclear. The germline V gene encodes CDR1 SQVTM and CDR2 ANQGSEA. With 6 bases removed from V and 5 bases from J, the gap between germline ends came to 13 bases. The CDR3 has 12 amino acids. CDR3 in amino acids: CSVALLVTEAFF. The DNA for the CDR3 is TGCAGCGTAGCACTCCTGGTGACTGAAGCTTTCTTT. The variable domain in full, completed from reference TRBV29-1 and TRBJ1-1, reads SAVISQKPSRDICQRGTSLTIQCQVDSQVTMMFWYRQQPGQSLTLIATANQGSEATYESGFVIDKFPISRPNLTFSTLTVSNMSPEDSSIYLCSVALLVTEAFFGQGTRLTVV.

For this clone: The sample holds other DNA sequences that translate to the same CDR3. This sequence joins TRBV28 and TRBJ1-2, with unresolved D. The V end lost 5 bases, the J end lost 0 bases, and 10 bases lay between the germline ends. Per germline, CDR1 MDHEN and CDR2 SYDVKM. The CDR3 has 14 residues. The CDR3 loop is CASSHQRTNYGYTF. The DNA for the CDR3 is TGTGCCAGCAGTCACCAGCGAACTAACTATGGCTACACCTTC.

V and J are TRBV29-1 and TRBJ2-1; tentatively, D is TRBD1 or TRBD2 (5 bases each). Trimming stripped 0 bases from V and 0 bases from J, with 18 bases between. CDR3 length: 18 residues. Germline V lookup: CDR1 SQVTM, CDR2 ANQGSEA. The CDR3 loop is CSVEDRQGSGSSYNEQFF. Here the CDR3 DNA reads TGCAGCGTTGAAGATCGGCAAGGTTCAGGGAGCTCCTACAATGAGCAGTTCTTC.

The J gene is TRBJ2-1, the V gene TRBV11-2; D remains ambiguous. CDR3 length: 13 amino acids. V was cut by 3 bases and J by 6 bases, with 9 bases left in between. Germline V gene lookup returns CDR1 SGHAT and CDR2 FQNNGV. The CDR3 nucleotides read TGTGCCAGCAGCTTTCTCGGTCCCAATGAGCAGTTCTTC. Protein product: CASSFLGPNEQFF.

The chain uses TRBV19 and TRBJ1-4; tentative D call: TRBD1 (6 bases). The CDR3 is 13 residues long. The V gene's germline CDR1 is LNHDA and CDR2 SQIVND (reference sequence). Trimming shortened V by 5 bases and J by 7 bases, and 11 bases separated the two germline ends. The CDR3 region is CASSPGDFEKLFF. DNA of the CDR3: TGTGCCAGTAGTCCAGGGGATTTTGAAAAACTGTTTTTT.

The gene calls are TRBV10-3 and TRBJ1-2; TRBD1 aligns across 7 bases. The V segment lost 7 bases and the J segment 4 bases; nucleotides outside the gene matches: 6. CDR3 length: 13 amino acids. CDR1 is ENHRY, CDR2 SYGVKD, per germline. CDR3 loop: CAIKGAARYGYTF. CDR3 bases: TGTGCCATCAAGGGGGCCGCGCGCTATGGCTACACCTTC.

The rearrangement joins TRBV29-1 to TRBJ2-5, with TRBD1 matching 7 bases. V lost 4 bases and J lost 8; bases outside the gene matches: 13. CDR3 size: 14 residues. Per germline, CDR1 SQVTM and CDR2 ANQGSEA. The CDR3 bases are TGCAGCGTTGTCTTCTTGGACAGGCCAGGTACCCAGTACTTC. Protein sequence: CSVVFLDRPGTQYF.

The V gene is TRBV9, the J gene TRBJ2-3; D tentatively reads TRBD1 or TRBD2 (6 bases each). In germline, CDR1 is SGDLS, CDR2 YYNGEE. The CDR3 has 13 amino acids. Trimming cost V 7 bases and J 0 bases, with 9 bases left between them. The CDR3 bases are TGTGCCAGCGGGGGGCCTAGCACAGATACGCAGTATTTT. Protein sequence: CASGGPSTDTQYF. The whole variable domain, filled in from reference TRBV9 and TRBJ2-3, reads DSGVTQTPKHLITATGQRVTLRCSPRSGDLSVYWYQQSLDQGLQFLIQYYNGEERAKGNILERFSAQQFPDLHSELNLSSLELGDSALYFCASGGPSTDTQYFGPGTRLTVL.

The genes are TRBV6-5 and TRBJ2-2; 7 positions agree with TRBD1. V lost 2 bases, J lost 4 bases, and 1 base stayed unmatched. This CDR3 contains 14 residues. Germline CDR1 is MNHEY and CDR2 is SVGAGI. This chain's CDR3 is CASSYDRVTGELFF. The CDR3 bases are TGTGCCAGCAGTTACGACAGGGTCACCGGGGAGCTGTTTTTT.

This chain joins TRBV7-3 and TRBJ2-2; no clear D. The germline CDR1 and CDR2 sequences are SGHTA and FQGTGA. This CDR3 is 14 amino acids long. V lost 5 bases to trimming and J lost 1 base, with 8 bases between them. The CDR3 sequence: CASSSHQNTGELFF. In nucleotides, the CDR3 is TGTGCCAGCAGCAGTCACCAGAACACCGGGGAGCTGTTTTTT.

The rearrangement links TRBV7-3 to TRBJ2-6, with TRBD1 matching 7 bases. The germline V gene encodes CDR1 SGHTA and CDR2 FQGTGA. Germline trimming cut 4 bases from V and 2 bases from J; bases unmatched to any gene: 5. The CDR3 loop spans 16 amino acids. The CDR3 loop is CASSYFQGAGANVLTF. The CDR3 region has the DNA TGTGCCAGCAGCTACTTCCAGGGGGCTGGGGCCAACGTCCTGACTTTC.

V and J are TRBV29-1 and TRBJ2-3; D is ambiguous. This CDR3 contains 14 residues. Germline assignment: CDR1 SQVTM and CDR2 ANQGSEA. Trimming shortened V by 5 bases and J by 0 bases, and 12 bases separated the two germline ends. In DNA form, the CDR3 reads TGCAGCGTTCCCATGGCGGTGAGCACAGATACGCAGTATTTT. Its protein is CSVPMAVSTDTQYF.

The V gene is TRBV5-4, the J gene TRBJ1-2, with D possibly being TRBD1 (5 bases). Germline-derived CDR1 and CDR2 are SGHNT and YYREEE (reference sequence). V was shortened by 2 bases and J by 8 bases, with 16 bases between the two germline ends. The CDR3 sequence is 14 residues long. Written as DNA, the CDR3 is TGTGCCAGCAGCTTTACGGGGGGAGTCGGGGGCTACACCTTC. This gives the protein CASSFTGGVGGYTF.

The rearrangement uses TRBV6-6 and TRBJ2-3; no reliable D call. V gave up 6 bases and J gave up 2 bases, with 12 bases separating them. Germline loops: CDR1 MNHNY, CDR2 SVGAGI (reference sequence). The CDR3 runs to 14 residues. In DNA, the CDR3 is TGTGCCAGCAGCGCAACCGAGCCCACAGATACGCAGTATTTT. This encodes CASSATEPTDTQYF.

The chain employs TRBV6-5 and TRBJ2-2; TRBD1 is a possible D gene (6 bases). CDR1 is MNHEY and CDR2 is SVGAGI in the germline V gene. Trimming left V 7 bases short and J 3 bases short, with 15 bases between. The CDR3 is made up of 15 amino acids. The CDR3, as DNA: TGTGCCAGCACCAAGGTGGGGGCCCACACCGGGGAGCTGTTTTTT. Its translation is CASTKVGAHTGELFF.

This clone was recorded a few times. This chain joins TRBV19 and TRBJ1-5; unclear D gene. There are 14 residues in the CDR3. The germline CDR1 and CDR2 sequences are LNHDA and SQIVND (reference sequence). V shed 3 bases and J shed 0 bases, with 6 bases lying between them. CDR3 sequence reads: CASSMRHSNQPQHF. The CDR3 region has the DNA TGTGCCAGTAGTATGCGGCATAGCAATCAGCCCCAGCATTTT. Together with reference TRBV19 and TRBJ1-5, the CDR3 gives the full variable domain: DGGITQSPKYLFRKEGQNVTLSCEQNLNHDAMYWYRQDPGQGLRLIYYSQIVNDFQKGDIAEGYSVSREKKESFPLTVTSAQKNPTAFYLCASSMRHSNQPQHFGDGTRLSIL.

This clone has only a few counts. This chain connects TRBV7-6 to TRBJ1-1, with D uncertain. V was shortened by 3 bases and J by 3 bases, with 8 bases between the two germline ends. This CDR3 comprises 13 residues. Germline values: CDR1 SGHVS, CDR2 FNYEAQ. The CDR3 region has the DNA TGTGCCAGCAGCTTGGGCCTGGACACTGAAGCTTTCTTT. Translated, it gives CASSLGLDTEAFF.

The chain combines TRBV15 with TRBJ2-6; 10 nucleotides match TRBD1. Germline V gene sequence: CDR1 LNHNV, CDR2 YYDKDF (reference sequence). Germline trimming cut 0 bases from V and 4 bases from J; bases unmatched to any gene: 6. This CDR3 spans 18 amino acids. The CDR3 DNA is TGTGCCACCAGCAGAGAGGGACAGGGGTTTGCAGGGGCCAACGTCCTGACTTTC. Translation: CATSREGQGFAGANVLTF.

The genes are TRBV7-2 and TRBJ2-5; 10 bases fit TRBD2. This CDR3 is built from 16 residues. In germline, CDR1 is SGHTA, CDR2 FQGNSA. The V and J ends lost 5 bases and 5 bases, in that order; junction bases with no gene match: 11. DNA of the CDR3: TGTGCCAGCAGCGCGGCTAGCGGGGGCCGAGGGGAGACCCAGTACTTC. Protein product: CASSAASGGRGETQYF.

The gene calls are TRBV7-3 and TRBJ2-1; D perhaps matches TRBD2 (6 bases). From germline, CDR1 is SGHTA and CDR2 FQGTGA. The V gene lost 6 bases and the J gene lost 9 bases, with 15 bases spanning the gap. This CDR3 has 13 residues. The CDR3 bases are TGTGCCAGCAGTCGGACGAGGGAGGCTGAGCAGTTCTTC. This sequence encodes CASSRTREAEQFF.

This chain uses TRBV7-2 with TRBJ1-5; D unresolved. This CDR3 has 14 amino acids. The germline V gene has CDR1 SGHTA and CDR2 FQGNSA. Trimming stripped 1 base from V and 2 bases from J, with 6 bases between. CDR3 nucleotides: TGTGCCAGCAGCTTAGTTAACGGCAATCAGCCCCAGCATTTT. The encoded protein is CASSLVNGNQPQHF.

V and J are TRBV19 and TRBJ2-1, with 11 positions matching TRBD2. Trimming removed 6 bases from V and 6 bases from J; junction bases left unmatched: 1. Per the germline V gene, CDR1 is LNHDA and CDR2 is SQIVND (reference sequence). The CDR3 runs to 13 residues. The CDR3, as DNA: TGTGCCAGTAGACTAGCGGGGGTCAATGAGCAGTTCTTC. Translation gives CASRLAGVNEQFF.

The chain carries TRBV7-2 and TRBJ1-3, with D perhaps matching TRBD1 (5 bases). V dropped 2 bases and J dropped 2 bases, with 10 bases sitting between them. Per the germline V gene, CDR1 is SGHTA and CDR2 is FQGNSA. The CDR3 covers 15 residues. The CDR3 bases are TGTGCCAGCAGCTTATCCAGGGACGCTGGAAACACCATATATTTT. This sequence encodes CASSLSRDAGNTIYF.